The 29 T cell receptor beta chains given below trace back to one sample, sequenced in a study of cytomegalovirus exposure and HLA in healthy donors. Use of 60 Vbeta and 13 Jbeta primers characterized the PCR. Only in-frame clones appear in the TCRdb table, and some are missing; sequencing was by immunoSEQ multiplex PCR. The profile shows over 150,000 clones, over 70% of them singletons. Sequencing was done on a sample of PBMCs. These receptors all stem from a boy between 2 and 10 years old in good health and CMV-seronegative.

The table lists this clone with a count of one. V and J are TRBV5-1 and TRBJ2-3; the D gene is possibly TRBD1 (5 bases). Looked up from germline, CDR1 is SGHRS and CDR2 is YFSETQ. This CDR3 has 15 amino acids. V lost 4 bases, J lost 0 bases, and 12 bases lay in between. The CDR3 DNA sequence: TGCGCCAGCAGCGTCGCAGGGCACAGCACAGATACGCAGTATTTT. It translates to CASSVAGHSTDTQYF. Based on the CDR3 plus reference TRBV5-1 and TRBJ2-3, the full variable domain is KAGVTQTPRYLIKTRGQQVTLSCSPISGHRSVSWYQQTPGQGLQFLFEYFSETQRNKGNFPGRFSGRQFSNSRSEMNVSTLELGDSALYLCASSVAGHSTDTQYFGPGTRLTVL.

The rearrangement uses TRBV6-6 and TRBJ2-5; 13 bases are shared with TRBD2. Germline V gene data show CDR1 as MNHNY and CDR2 as SVGAGI (reference sequence). The J segment lost 2 bases and the V segment lost 2 bases, leaving 2 bases of the junction unmatched. This CDR3 spans 16 amino acids. CDR3 bases: TGTGCCAGCAGTTACAGGGGACTAGCGGGGCAAGAGACCCAGTACTTC. It is translated as CASSYRGLAGQETQYF.

CDR3 coding DNA: TGTGCCAGCAGTTCTACCGGGAACCTAGGCGCCTACGAGCAGTACTTC. It translates to CASSSTGNLGAYEQYF. The V gene is TRBV7-2, the J gene TRBJ2-7, with a possible D match to TRBD2 (5 bases). The CDR3 loop spans 16 amino acids. The germline V gene encodes CDR1 SGHTA and CDR2 FQGNSA. V was cut by 6 bases and J by 2 bases, with 20 bases left in between.

The chain couples TRBV5-1 to TRBJ1-2; D is uncertain. CDR1 and CDR2 (germline): SGHRS, YFSETQ. CDR3 length: 14 residues. The germline V and J ends were trimmed by 2 bases and 6 bases, with 14 bases remaining between them. CDR3 sequence: CASSLGGNGNGYTF. In DNA, the CDR3 is TGCGCCAGCAGCTTAGGAGGGAATGGGAATGGCTACACCTTC.

CDR3 coding DNA: TGTGCCAGCAGCATAGCGGACAGGGTGCCTCGCAGAGAGACTGAAGCTTTCTTT. This translates into CASSIADRVPRRETEAFF. V usage is TRBV21-1 and J usage is TRBJ1-1; no check of the table's D call, TRBD1, against the DNA was made. TRBV21-1 is termed a pseudogene. The CDR3 is 18 residues long.

The chain uses TRBV5-1 and TRBJ2-3; the D gene is possibly TRBD2 (5 bases). This CDR3 has 13 residues. From germline, CDR1 is SGHRS and CDR2 YFSETQ. V was cut by 2 bases and J by 1 base, with 5 bases left in between. The DNA of the CDR3 is TGCGCCAGCAGCTTCGGGGGCACAGATACGCAGTATTTT. Protein sequence: CASSFGGTDTQYF.

J is TRBJ1-2 and V is TRBV10-3; D may be TRBD1 (5 bases). V was clipped by 5 bases and J by 2 bases, with 9 bases between them. CDR3 length equals 13 residues. CDR1 and CDR2 from the germline V gene are ENHRY and SYGVKD. CDR3 sequence (DNA): TGTGCCATCAGTCCAGACAGAAACTATGGCTACACCTTC. This codes for CAISPDRNYGYTF.

This clone was recorded only once. The chain joins TRBV4-3 to TRBJ2-2, with D perhaps matching TRBD2 (5 bases). V lost 0 bases and J 6 bases, leaving 11 bases between the germline ends. The CDR3 length is 15 residues. CDR1 LGHNA and CDR2 YSLEER come from the germline V gene. CDR3 sequence (DNA): TGCGCCAGCAGCCAAGATTATCGAGGGTCCGGGGAGCTGTTTTTT. It codes for CASSQDYRGSGELFF.

This rearrangement joins TRBV2 to TRBJ2-2; TRBD2 matches at 7 bases. The length of the CDR3 is 15 residues. Per germline, CDR1 SNHLY and CDR2 FYNNEI. Unmatched junction bases numbered 5, after V lost 0 bases and J lost 7 bases. The CDR3 nucleotides read TGTGCCAGCAGTGAAGCGGTGGGGGGGGTCGGGGAGCTGTTTTTT. Translating it yields CASSEAVGGVGELFF.

There are a few counts of this clone. This chain connects TRBV13 to TRBJ2-3, with D maybe TRBD2 (6 bases). The V and J ends lost 5 bases and 6 bases respectively, with 12 bases between them. This CDR3 spans 13 amino acids. Germline V gene data show CDR1 as PRHDT and CDR2 as FYEKMQ (reference sequence). CDR3 residues: CASSPTRRDTQYF. CDR3 nucleotide sequence: TGTGCCAGCAGCCCGACTAGAAGGGATACGCAGTATTTT. The whole variable domain, filled in from reference TRBV13 and TRBJ2-3, reads AAGVIQSPRHLIKEKRETATLKCYPIPRHDTVYWYQQGPGQDPQFLISFYEKMQSDKGSIPDRFSAQQFSDYHSELNMSSLELGDSALYFCASSPTRRDTQYFGPGTRLTVL.

This clone came up once. The chain has TRBV25-1 and TRBJ2-1; TRBD2 agrees at 9 bases. The germline V gene encodes CDR1 MGHDK and CDR2 SYGVNS. The CDR3 has 15 residues. J was trimmed by 6 bases and V by 2 bases; bases with no gene match: 5. The chain's CDR3 is CASSEGGAGGNEQFF. CDR3 DNA sequence: TGTGCCAGCAGTGAAGGGGGAGCGGGAGGCAATGAGCAGTTCTTC.

V and J are TRBV20-1 and TRBJ1-1; no reliable D call. Trimming took off 3 bases at V and 7 bases at J, with 6 bases between the two ends. The CDR3 consists of 10 residues. Germline CDR1 is DFQATT and CDR2 is SNEGSKA (reference sequence). The chain's CDR3 is CSASSREAFF. CDR3 DNA sequence: TGCAGTGCTAGTTCCCGTGAAGCTTTCTTT.

The chain joins TRBV27 to TRBJ1-5; D is perhaps TRBD1 (5 bases). Germline V gene lookup returns CDR1 MNHEY and CDR2 SMNVEV (reference sequence). V lost 5 bases to trimming and J lost 3 bases, with 14 bases between them. This CDR3 is built from 15 residues. CDR3 in amino acids: CASSESPGVNQPQHF. The CDR3 DNA reads as TGTGCCAGCAGTGAGAGTCCGGGGGTCAATCAGCCCCAGCATTTT.

This chain connects TRBV27 to TRBJ2-7, with TRBD1 matching over 7 bases. The CDR3 is 16 residues long. Per the germline V gene, CDR1 is MNHEY and CDR2 is SMNVEV (reference sequence). Trimming at V came to 4 bases and at J to 6 bases, leaving 15 bases not matched to a gene. CDR3 in DNA: TGTGCCAGCAGTTCGACCTCAACAGGGGCCCTAATCGAGCAGTACTTC. The encoded protein is CASSSTSTGALIEQYF.

This clone occurred a few times. V is TRBV5-6 and J is TRBJ1-2; D possibly corresponds to TRBD1 (6 bases). This CDR3 has 14 residues. V dropped 2 bases and J dropped 8 bases, with 16 bases sitting between them. CDR1 and CDR2 (germline): SGHDT, YYEEEE. The CDR3 DNA is TGTGCCAGCAGCTTTAATGGGGGCCACCTGGGCTACACCTTC. It translates to CASSFNGGHLGYTF.

The chain has TRBV4-3 and TRBJ2-5; a weak D match, TRBD2 (7 bases). Germline V gene lookup returns CDR1 LGHNA and CDR2 YSLEER. The CDR3 has 16 residues. Trimming took 0 bases from V and 1 from J, leaving 12 bases between them. The CDR3 DNA sequence: TGCGCCAGCAGCCAAGATGGGGGGGGCCTCCAAGAGACCCAGTACTTC. Amino acids: CASSQDGGGLQETQYF.

The chain carries TRBV30 and TRBJ2-1; TRBD2 is a possible D gene (5 bases). Trimming removed 5 bases from V and 9 bases from J, with 23 bases in between. Germline V gene data show CDR1 as GTSNPN and CDR2 as SVGIG (reference sequence). The CDR3 is 15 amino acids. The CDR3 sequence: CAWVARGIGRLEQFF. CDR3 nucleotide sequence: TGTGCCTGGGTTGCCCGAGGGATAGGTCGACTTGAGCAGTTCTTC.

The V and J genes are TRBV6-5 and TRBJ1-2; D is unresolved. CDR3 length: 14 residues. Trimming pared 2 bases from V and 7 bases from J, leaving 14 bases between. Germline loops: CDR1 MNHEY, CDR2 SVGAGI. CDR3 nucleotides: TGTGCCAGCAGTTACGGGAGAGGGTCGTTTGGCTACACCTTC. It translates to CASSYGRGSFGYTF.

Only a few counts were recorded for this clone. V gene TRBV9 combines with J gene TRBJ1-5; D is perhaps TRBD1 (6 bases). Trimming cost V 4 bases and J 4 bases, with 12 bases left between them. Germline V gene sequence: CDR1 SGDLS, CDR2 YYNGEE. The length of the CDR3 is 14 residues. The CDR3 is CASSPRQENQPQHF. The CDR3 bases are TGTGCCAGCAGCCCCCGACAGGAGAATCAGCCCCAGCATTTT.

The rearrangement joins TRBV4-3 to TRBJ2-3, with 10 bases identical to TRBD2. The CDR3 is made up of 19 amino acids. Germline V lookup: CDR1 LGHNA, CDR2 YSLEER. The V gene end was trimmed by 4 bases and the J gene end by 1 base; junction bases not matched to a gene: 14. This chain's CDR3 is CASSPARDSGRSGTDTQYF. The CDR3 DNA reads TGCGCCAGCAGCCCAGCGAGGGATAGCGGGAGGTCGGGCACAGATACGCAGTATTTT.

A remark on this clone: The sample contains more than one DNA sequence encoding this CDR3. The chain couples TRBV19 to TRBJ2-7; no clear D gene. The CDR3 totals 13 residues. Germline V gene lookup returns CDR1 LNHDA and CDR2 SQIVND (reference sequence). The V end was cut by 0 bases, the J end by 1 base, with 4 bases between. In DNA form, the CDR3 reads TGTGCCAGTAGTATAGACCTTTCCTACGAGCAGTACTTC. Amino acids: CASSIDLSYEQYF.

The chain combines TRBV29-1 with TRBJ2-5, with D perhaps TRBD2 (5 bases). CDR1 is SQVTM, CDR2 ANQGSEA, per germline. Trimming shortened V by 1 base and J by 2 bases, and 11 bases separated the two germline ends. This CDR3 spans 14 amino acids. The DNA for the CDR3 is TGCAGCGTTGAAGCTCCACTAGGACAAGAGACCCAGTACTTC. Its protein product is CSVEAPLGQETQYF.

The chain uses TRBV18 and TRBJ1-2; possibly TRBD1 for D (6 bases). CDR3 length: 15 residues. V lost 5 bases to trimming and J lost 1 base, with 14 bases between them. Germline CDR1 KGHSH, CDR2 LQKENI. The CDR3 is CASSSPGVNNYGYTF. The CDR3 nucleotides read TGTGCCAGCTCATCGCCAGGGGTGAATAACTATGGCTACACCTTC.

J is TRBJ1-2 and V is TRBV7-2; TRBD1 might be the D (5 bases). Germline V gene lookup returns CDR1 SGHTA and CDR2 FQGNSA. The length of the CDR3 is 15 residues. Trimming shortened V by 5 bases and J by 5 bases, and 18 bases separated the two germline ends. The CDR3 sequence is CASSPGWGVGYGYTF. The DNA for the CDR3 is TGTGCCAGCAGCCCGGGATGGGGGGTTGGTTATGGCTACACCTTC.

As regards this clone: The sample has other DNA sequences that encode this CDR3 too. The chain combines TRBV13 with TRBJ1-1, with unresolved D. CDR3 size: 13 residues. V lost 4 bases and J lost 1, with 7 bases in between. From germline, CDR1 is PRHDT and CDR2 FYEKMQ (reference sequence). DNA of the CDR3: TGTGCCAGCAGCTCGCCAGGGAACACTGAAGCTTTCTTT. Amino acid sequence: CASSSPGNTEAFF. Using reference TRBV13 and TRBJ1-1 for the parts outside the CDR3, the full variable domain is AAGVIQSPRHLIKEKRETATLKCYPIPRHDTVYWYQQGPGQDPQFLISFYEKMQSDKGSIPDRFSAQQFSDYHSELNMSSLELGDSALYFCASSSPGNTEAFFGQGTRLTVV.

The chain employs TRBV18 and TRBJ2-5; 8 nucleotides agree with TRBD2. Per the germline V gene, CDR1 is KGHSH and CDR2 is LQKENI. After removal of 3 bases from V and 4 bases from J, the junction contained 10 bases not matched to a gene. CDR3 length: 16 amino acids. The CDR3 region has the DNA TGTGCCAGCTCACCCAAGTGGACTGCGGGAGGAGAGACCCAGTACTTC. It translates to CASSPKWTAGGETQYF.

The rearrangement links TRBV6-1 to TRBJ2-7; D might be TRBD2 (5 bases). V was clipped by 5 bases and J by 4 bases, with 15 bases between them. The CDR3 is 14 residues long. Germline CDR1 MNHNS, CDR2 SASEGT. DNA of the CDR3: TGTGCCAGCAGTTCAACACTAGTGGCTTACGAGCAGTACGTC. This gives the protein CASSSTLVAYEQYV.

The V and J genes are TRBV7-2 and TRBJ1-1; 8 nucleotides line up with TRBD1. The CDR3 has 14 amino acids. V was clipped by 5 bases and J by 3 bases; unmatched bases: 5. CDR1 is SGHTA, CDR2 FQGNSA, per germline. The CDR3 loop reads CASSKDRGDTEAFF. Here the CDR3 DNA reads TGTGCCAGCAGCAAAGACAGGGGTGACACTGAAGCTTTCTTT.

The gene calls are TRBV6-5 and TRBJ2-7, with TRBD1 as a possible D gene (5 bases). This CDR3 contains 14 residues. CDR1 and CDR2 from the germline V gene are MNHEY and SVGAGI. V was cut by 6 bases and J by 3 bases, with 15 bases left in between. CDR3 DNA sequence: TGTGCCAGCAGGCCAACAGGCCCGGGCTACGAGCAGTACGTC. This gives the protein CASRPTGPGYEQYV.